This TCR beta chain was captured in a study of T cell repertoires and HLA-DP antigens. As for the study in general: Alloreactive CD4+ T cells targeted HLA-DP on transduced HeLa. Sorted CD137+CD4+ samples averaged around 230 ng DNA; pre-culture CD4+ samples, 900 to 1,500 ng. Broader study findings: Naive and memory CD4+ repertoires were not analysed separately.

The PCR primers covered 54 TRBV and 13 TRBJ segments. The table came from immunoSEQ multiplex PCR; TCRdb's copy has only in-frame clones and leaves some out. The table has roughly 70,000 clones, around 80% seen once; the top ten hold 1.5% to 2%. Regarding this clone: Its specificity is unknown.

Material for sequencing was CD4+ T cells from PBMCs. The source is a man aged 60-69 years in good health and CMV-seronegative.

The CDR3 loop is CASSQVSGRVNTGELFF. The CDR3 DNA is TGTGCCAGCAGCCAAGTTAGCGGGAGGGTTAACACCGGGGAGCTGTTTTTT. V and J are TRBV5-4 and TRBJ2-2; 11 bases map to TRBD2. The CDR3 extends over 17 amino acids. The ends lost 4 bases at V and 2 bases at J; junction bases unmatched: 7. Germline V gene lookup returns CDR1 SGHNT and CDR2 YYREEE (reference sequence). The whole variable domain, remainder taken from reference TRBV5-4 and TRBJ2-2, is ETGVTQSPTHLIKTRGQQVTLRCSSQSGHNTVSWYQQALGQGPQFIFQYYREEENGRGNFPPRFSGLQFPNYSSELNVNALELDDSALYLCASSQVSGRVNTGELFFGEGSRLTVL.